These 22 T cell receptor beta chains were sequenced from one sample in a study of blood T cell repertoires in COVID-19. Sequencing used immunoSEQ multiplex PCR; TCRdb keeps in-frame clones, though not all of them. The sample has 15,000 to 20,000 clones; about 85% are singletons. Sequenced: peripheral blood. The receptors shown here come from a human donor in a cohort sampled during active COVID-19.

V gene TRBV6-2 or TRBV6-3 combines with J gene TRBJ1-1, with TRBD1 matching 7 bases. This CDR3 contains 15 residues. V dropped 2 bases and J dropped 6; count of bases not matched to a gene: 9. CDR1 and CDR2 (germline): MNHEY, SVGEGT. The CDR3 protein is CASSYVEGASAEAFF. The CDR3 DNA is TGTGCCAGCAGTTACGTCGAGGGGGCGTCTGCTGAAGCTTTCTTT.

The chain recombines TRBV13 with TRBJ1-1; perhaps TRBD1 as D (5 bases). The CDR3 is 16 residues long. The germline CDR1 and CDR2 sequences are PRHDT and FYEKMQ (reference sequence). V dropped 0 bases and J dropped 0 bases, with 11 bases sitting between them. This chain's CDR3 is CASSLGLDSMNTEAFF. The CDR3 coding sequence is TGTGCCAGCAGCTTAGGCCTAGACAGTATGAACACTGAAGCTTTCTTT.

V usage is TRBV11-2 and J usage is TRBJ1-5; 8 nucleotides line up with TRBD1. This CDR3 has 15 amino acids. With 5 bases clipped from V and 6 bases from J, the junction kept 9 bases outside the gene matches. Germline CDR1 reads SGHAT; CDR2 reads FQNNGV. The DNA for the CDR3 is TGTGCCAGCAGCCAACAGGGGGGAGAGGGTCAGCCCCAGCATTTT. Translation: CASSQQGGEGQPQHF.

The DNA of the CDR3 is TGTGCCAGCAGCCCCTCCCCGGGACACTATAATTCACCCCTCCACTTT. Its translation is CASSPSPGHYNSPLHF. V is TRBV7-2 and J is TRBJ1-6; tentative D call: TRBD1 (6 bases). Trimming took 5 bases from V and 3 from J, leaving 14 bases between them. Looked up from germline, CDR1 is SGHTA and CDR2 is FQGNSA. The CDR3 sequence is 16 residues long.

This chain links TRBV7-9 with TRBJ2-5; 7 bases map to TRBD2. The CDR3 has 13 amino acids. Germline V gene data show CDR1 as SEHNR and CDR2 as FQNEAQ (reference sequence). The V and J ends lost 5 bases and 2 bases, in that order; junction bases with no gene match: 2. The CDR3 sequence: CASSRAGQETQYF. The CDR3, as DNA: TGTGCCAGCAGCCGAGCGGGGCAAGAGACCCAGTACTTC.

Only one count was recorded for this clone. The chain is built from TRBV27 and TRBJ2-1; tentative D call: TRBD2 (6 bases). This CDR3 is 13 amino acids long. V gave up 6 bases and J gave up 10 bases, with 16 bases separating them. Germline V CDR1 and CDR2: MNHEY, SMNVEV (reference sequence). In DNA form, the CDR3 reads TGTGCCAGCAGCGTCGGGGGTGCCGTGGAGCAGTTCTTC. Translation gives CASSVGGAVEQFF.

J is TRBJ2-3 and V is TRBV3-1 (or the pseudogene TRBV3-2); maybe TRBD2 (6 bases). Germline values: CDR1 LGHDT, CDR2 YNNKEL (reference sequence). The CDR3 has 16 amino acids. Deletions cut 1 base from V and 5 bases from J, with 16 bases between. The CDR3 DNA sequence: TGTGCCAGCAGCCAAGCCAAGCGGGCCCGAGTAGATACGCAGTATTTT. It specifies CASSQAKRARVDTQYF.

The rearrangement joins TRBV10-2 to TRBJ2-7; the match to TRBD1 covers 7 bases. CDR3 length: 15 residues. In germline, CDR1 is WSHSY, CDR2 SAAADI. V lost 8 bases to trimming and J lost 0 bases; unmatched junction nucleotides: 10. The CDR3 spells CASGKPGQSSYEQYF. The DNA of the CDR3 is TGCGCCAGCGGAAAACCGGGACAGAGCTCCTACGAGCAGTACTTC.

This sequence joins TRBV6-2 or TRBV6-3 and TRBJ2-5; maybe TRBD2 (7 bases). The germline gives CDR1 MNHEY, CDR2 SVGEGT. The CDR3 sequence is 14 residues long. Trimming removed 5 bases at V and 5 bases at J, with 15 bases between. CDR3 in DNA: TGTGCCAGCAGTGATTGGGGGGGCCGGGAGACCCAGTACTTC. It specifies CASSDWGGRETQYF.

The chain links TRBV15 to TRBJ2-5; D is undetermined. Germline V gene sequence: CDR1 LNHNV, CDR2 YYDKDF (reference sequence). This CDR3 spans 12 amino acids. V was trimmed by 5 bases and J by 5 bases, leaving 9 bases between them. The chain's CDR3 is CATSASGETQYF. CDR3 nucleotide sequence: TGTGCCACCAGCGCCTCCGGGGAGACCCAGTACTTC.

The chain combines TRBV9 with TRBJ1-2, with D hard to call. The V gene lost 0 bases and the J gene lost 1 base, with 7 bases spanning the gap. The germline gives CDR1 SGDLS, CDR2 YYNGEE. This CDR3 region has 14 residues. The CDR3 here is CASSVVGSNYGYTF. CDR3 nucleotides: TGTGCCAGCAGCGTAGTGGGCAGTAACTATGGCTACACCTTC.

This clone was counted between two and nine times. This chain links TRBV29-1 with TRBJ1-2; D is possibly TRBD1 (5 bases). CDR1 SQVTM and CDR2 ANQGSEA come from the germline V gene. The length of the CDR3 is 13 residues. Trimming removed 6 bases from V and 6 bases from J, with 17 bases in between. CDR3 DNA: TGCAGCGTGGCCCAGGGAGGTCTCGATGGCTACACCTTC. Protein sequence: CSVAQGGLDGYTF.

The V call is TRBV5-1, the J call TRBJ2-7; 9 bases fit TRBD2. The ends lost 3 bases at V and 5 bases at J; junction bases unmatched: 12. The CDR3 has 16 amino acids. CDR1 is SGHRS and CDR2 is YFSETQ in the germline V gene. The CDR3 sequence: CASSSPGSRLADEQYF. As DNA, the CDR3 is TGCGCCAGCAGCTCCCCAGGAAGCAGACTAGCGGACGAGCAGTACTTC.

This clone was seen more than once but under ten times. The chain recombines TRBV4-2 with TRBJ1-2; 8 bases align to TRBD1. This CDR3 spans 15 amino acids. V was clipped by 1 base and J by 3 bases; unmatched bases: 4. The V gene's germline CDR1 is LGHNA and CDR2 YNFKEQ. DNA of the CDR3: TGTGCCAGCAGCCAAGGGACAGGGAGCGACTATGGCTACACCTTC. The encoded protein is CASSQGTGSDYGYTF.

This clone was recorded a few times. J is TRBJ2-5 and V is TRBV7-2; TRBD1 is a possible D gene (5 bases). CDR1 SGHTA and CDR2 FQGNSA come from the germline V gene. The CDR3 is made up of 16 amino acids. The ends were cut back, 1 base at V and 4 bases at J, with 16 bases in the middle. DNA of the CDR3: TGTGCCAGCAGCTTAGGTGTGCAGGGCTGGGGAGAGACCCAGTACTTC. This sequence encodes CASSLGVQGWGETQYF.

In nucleotides, the CDR3 is TGCGCCAGCAGCTTGGAGGGGCCCAAGGTCGGAAACACCATATATTTT. It encodes CASSLEGPKVGNTIYF. The V and J genes are TRBV5-1 and TRBJ1-3; D is perhaps TRBD1 (5 bases). Trimming left V 0 bases short and J 4 bases short, with 14 bases between. The CDR3 runs 16 residues. In germline, CDR1 is SGHRS, CDR2 YFSETQ.

The chain recombines TRBV9 with TRBJ1-6; weak D call: TRBD1 (5 bases). Germline assignment: CDR1 SGDLS and CDR2 YYNGEE. V was pared by 4 bases and J by 10 bases, with 24 bases between. The CDR3 has 17 amino acids. This CDR3 reads CASSPLGREKRDSPLHF. The CDR3, as DNA: TGTGCCAGCAGCCCGTTGGGCAGGGAAAAAAGAGACTCACCCCTCCACTTT.

This clone has just a few counts. The J gene is TRBJ2-5, the V gene TRBV28, with D perhaps matching TRBD2 (7 bases). The CDR3 has 13 residues. The germline CDR1 and CDR2 sequences are MDHEN and SYDVKM. Trimming took off 5 bases at V and 6 bases at J, with 13 bases between the two ends. CDR3 in DNA: TGTGCCAGCAGTGGGCCCGGGGGGCAGACCCAGTACTTC. It is translated as CASSGPGGQTQYF. Full variable domain (missing parts from reference TRBV28 and TRBJ2-5): DVKVTQSSRYLVKRTGEKVFLECVQDMDHENMFWYRQDPGLGLRLIYFSYDVKMKEKGDIPEGYSVSREKKERFSLILESASTNQTSMYLCASSGPGGQTQYFGPGTRLLVL.

J is TRBJ2-3 and V is TRBV23-1, with 9 positions matching TRBD1. TRBV23-1 is flagged as an ORF with uncertain function. Unmatched junction bases numbered 5, after V lost 3 bases and J lost 4 bases. The CDR3 totals 15 residues. In DNA form, the CDR3 reads TGCGCCAGCAGTCAGGCGGGACAGGGTCCAGATACGCAGTATTTT. Translating it yields CASSQAGQGPDTQYF.

The chain recombines TRBV7-6 with TRBJ2-1; TRBD2 might be the D (6 bases). There are 13 residues in the CDR3. V was clipped by 5 bases and J by 10 bases, with 15 bases between them. The germline CDR1 and CDR2 sequences are SGHVS and FNYEAQ. CDR3 region: CASSPLRELEQFF. CDR3 coding DNA: TGTGCCAGCAGCCCCCTCCGGGAGCTAGAGCAGTTCTTC.

This clone was counted a single time. The chain combines TRBV3-1 (or the pseudogene TRBV3-2) with TRBJ2-1; 11 positions agree with TRBD1. Looked up from germline, CDR1 is LGHDT and CDR2 is YNNKEL (reference sequence). The CDR3 totals 18 residues. V shed 0 bases and J 6 bases; nucleotides not matched to a gene: 10. CDR3 coding DNA: TGTGCCAGCAGCCAAGATCCCCCCGGGACAGGGGGGCTCAATGAGCAGTTCTTC. The encoded protein is CASSQDPPGTGGLNEQFF.

This sequence joins TRBV5-1 and TRBJ2-5; D ambiguous. The CDR3 consists of 11 residues. The V and J ends lost 5 bases and 5 bases respectively, with 7 bases between them. Germline CDR1 reads SGHRS; CDR2 reads YFSETQ. This CDR3 reads CASRNSETQYF. In DNA, the CDR3 is TGCGCCAGCAGAAACTCGGAGACCCAGTACTTC.